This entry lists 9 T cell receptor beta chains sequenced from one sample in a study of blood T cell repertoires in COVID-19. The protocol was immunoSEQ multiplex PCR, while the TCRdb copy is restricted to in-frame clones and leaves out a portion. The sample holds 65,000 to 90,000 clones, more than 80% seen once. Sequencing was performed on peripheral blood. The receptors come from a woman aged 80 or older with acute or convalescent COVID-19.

In DNA, the CDR3 is TGTGCCAGCAGCGCAGCGGGACTAGCGGGAATCAATGAGCAGTTCTTC. It specifies CASSAAGLAGINEQFF. The rearrangement uses TRBV11-1 and TRBJ2-1; 13 positions match TRBD2. The germline V gene has CDR1 SGHAT and CDR2 FQDESV (reference sequence). This CDR3 comprises 16 residues. The junction had 7 bases not matched to a gene; V was cut back by 5 bases and J by 6 bases.

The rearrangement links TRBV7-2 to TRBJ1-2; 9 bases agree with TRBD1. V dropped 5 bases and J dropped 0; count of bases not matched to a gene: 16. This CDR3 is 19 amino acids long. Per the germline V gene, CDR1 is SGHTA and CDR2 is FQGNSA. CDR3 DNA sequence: TGTGCCAGCAGCCCCGCCTCCGGGACAGGGTATCTTACTAACTATGGCTACACCTTC. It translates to CASSPASGTGYLTNYGYTF.

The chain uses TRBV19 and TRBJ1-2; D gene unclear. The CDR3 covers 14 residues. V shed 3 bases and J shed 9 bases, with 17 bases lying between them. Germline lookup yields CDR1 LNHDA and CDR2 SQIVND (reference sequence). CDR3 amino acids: CASSMDLPPASYTF. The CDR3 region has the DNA TGTGCCAGTAGTATGGACTTACCCCCGGCAAGCTACACCTTC.

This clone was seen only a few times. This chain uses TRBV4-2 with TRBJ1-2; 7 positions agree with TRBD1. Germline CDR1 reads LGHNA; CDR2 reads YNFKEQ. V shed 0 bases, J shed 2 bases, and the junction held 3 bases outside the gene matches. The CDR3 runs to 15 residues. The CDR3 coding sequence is TGTGCCAGCAGCCAAGATACAGGGGCCAACTATGGCTACACCTTC. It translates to CASSQDTGANYGYTF.

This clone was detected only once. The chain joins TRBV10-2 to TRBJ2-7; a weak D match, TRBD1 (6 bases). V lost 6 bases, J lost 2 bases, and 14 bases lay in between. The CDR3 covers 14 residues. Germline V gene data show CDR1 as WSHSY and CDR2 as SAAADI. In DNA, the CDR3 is TGCGCCAGCAGAGACCGGACAGAGGCCTACGAGCAGTACTTC. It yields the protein CASRDRTEAYEQYF.

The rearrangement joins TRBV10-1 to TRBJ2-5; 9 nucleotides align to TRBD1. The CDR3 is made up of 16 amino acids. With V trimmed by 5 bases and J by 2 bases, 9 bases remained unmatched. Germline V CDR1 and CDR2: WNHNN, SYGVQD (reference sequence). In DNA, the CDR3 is TGCGCCAGCAGTCTTGGACAGGGGAGAGGGCAAGAGACCCAGTACTTC. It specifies CASSLGQGRGQETQYF.

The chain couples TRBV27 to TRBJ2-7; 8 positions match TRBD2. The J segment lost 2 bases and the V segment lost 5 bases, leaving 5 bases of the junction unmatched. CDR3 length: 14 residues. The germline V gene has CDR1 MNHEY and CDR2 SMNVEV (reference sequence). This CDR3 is CASSPRGGTYEQYF. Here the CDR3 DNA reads TGTGCCAGCAGTCCACGCGGGGGGACCTACGAGCAGTACTTC.

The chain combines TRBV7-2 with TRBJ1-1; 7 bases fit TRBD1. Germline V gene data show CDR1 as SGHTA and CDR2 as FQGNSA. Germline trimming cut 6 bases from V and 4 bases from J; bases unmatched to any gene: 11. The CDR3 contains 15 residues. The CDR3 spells CASRSRQGGGTEAFF. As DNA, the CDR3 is TGTGCCAGCAGATCCAGACAGGGTGGCGGCACTGAAGCTTTCTTT. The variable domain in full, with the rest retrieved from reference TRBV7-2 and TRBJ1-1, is GAGVSQSPSNKVTEKGKDVELRCDPISGHTALYWYRQSLGQGLEFLIYFQGNSAPDKSGLPSDRFSAERTGGSVSTLTIQRTQQEDSAVYLCASRSRQGGGTEAFFGQGTRLTVV.

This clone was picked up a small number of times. CDR3 bases: TGTGCCAGCAGCTTGGAGGGAGTTTCACCCCTCCACTTT. Amino acid sequence: CASSLEGVSPLHF. This sequence joins TRBV7-9 and TRBJ1-6; D remains ambiguous. The CDR3 length is 13 residues. Germline V gives CDR1 SEHNR, CDR2 FQNEAQ (reference sequence). V dropped 3 bases and J dropped 9 bases, with 9 bases sitting between them.